What follows is one TCR beta chain and its context. Its antigen remains unknown. Primers for the PCR totalled 60 Vbeta and 13 Jbeta. Profiling relied on immunoSEQ multiplex PCR, and the TCRdb table lists in-frame clones only, not all of them. The sample has 190,000 or so clones, about 85% seen once. This entry comes from a study of cytomegalovirus exposure and HLA in healthy donors. V was shortened by 8 bases and J by 1 base, with 10 bases between the two germline ends. CDR3 length: 13 amino acids. Per germline, CDR1 LGHNA and CDR2 YNFKEQ. Study-level points and caveats: Based on reports, TCR beta sequences accurately predicted HLA-A and HLA-B alleles for most subjects.

All donors participated as healthy donors of bone marrow. The receptor's source is a woman aged 45-65 years in good health and CMV-seropositive. The chain links TRBV4-2 to TRBJ2-3; the D is unclear. The sequenced material came from PBMCs. The DNA for the CDR3 is TGTGCCAGCGGCCCATCGGGCACAGATACGCAGTATTTT. It codes for CASGPSGTDTQYF.